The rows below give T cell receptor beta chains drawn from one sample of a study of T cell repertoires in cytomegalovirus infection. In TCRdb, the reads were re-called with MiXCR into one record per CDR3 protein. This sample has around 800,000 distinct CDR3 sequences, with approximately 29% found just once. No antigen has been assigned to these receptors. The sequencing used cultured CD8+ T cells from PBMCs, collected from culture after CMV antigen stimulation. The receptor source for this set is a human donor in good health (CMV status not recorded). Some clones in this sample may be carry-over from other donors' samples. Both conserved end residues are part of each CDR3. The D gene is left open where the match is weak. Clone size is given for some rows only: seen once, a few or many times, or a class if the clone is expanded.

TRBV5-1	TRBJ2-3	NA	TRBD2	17	CASSLGPAGGFTDTQYF	TGCGCCAGCAGCTTGGGGCCAGCGGGGGGCTTCACAGATACGCAGTATTTT
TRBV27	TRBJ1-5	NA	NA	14	CASSLRGPFQPQHF	TGTGCCAGCAGTTTAAGGGGACCTTTTCAACCCCAGCATTTT
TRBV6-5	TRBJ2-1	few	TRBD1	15	CASSYRQGVYNEQFF	TGTGCCAGCAGTTACCGACAGGGGGTTTACAATGAGCAGTTCTTC
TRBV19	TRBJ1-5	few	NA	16	CASSSNPYRSNQPQHF	TGTGCCAGTAGTTCGAATCCCTACAGGAGCAATCAGCCCCAGCATTTT
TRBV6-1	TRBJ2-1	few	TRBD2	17	CASSPGLAGLFYNEQFF	TGTGCCAGCAGTCCAGGACTAGCGGGGCTTTTTTACAATGAGCAGTTCTTC
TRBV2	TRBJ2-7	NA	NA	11	CASRAKVGQYF	TGTGCCAGCAGGGCAAAAGTTGGGCAGTACTTC
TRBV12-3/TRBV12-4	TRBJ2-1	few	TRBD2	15	CASSSRDYVYNEQFF	TGTGCCAGCAGTTCTCGGGACTACGTTTACAATGAGCAGTTCTTC
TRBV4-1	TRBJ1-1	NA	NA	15	CASNQGPGANTEAFF	TGCGCCAGCAACCAAGGCCCAGGGGCGAACACTGAAGCTTTCTTT
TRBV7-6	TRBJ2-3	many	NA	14	CASSLRAGTDTQYF	TGTGCCAGCAGCCTCCGAGCGGGCACAGATACGCAGTATTTT
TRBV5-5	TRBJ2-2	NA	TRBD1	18	CASSLSPGQGVLGGELFF	TGTGCCAGCAGCTTATCCCCGGGACAGGGGGTGTTAGGCGGGGAGCTGTTTTTT
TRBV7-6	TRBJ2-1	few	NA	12	CASSKAYNEQFF	TGTGCCAGCAGTAAAGCATACAATGAGCAGTTCTTC
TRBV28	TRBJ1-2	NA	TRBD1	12	CASSTGTGGSTF	TGTGCCAGCAGCACCGGGACAGGGGGTTCCACCTTC
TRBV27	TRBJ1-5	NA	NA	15	CASSPMGGWNQPQHF	TGTGCCAGCAGTCCAATGGGCGGATGGAATCAGCCCCAGCATTTT
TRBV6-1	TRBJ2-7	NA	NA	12	CASSEKGYEQYF	TGTGCCAGCAGTGAAAAGGGTTACGAGCAGTACTTC
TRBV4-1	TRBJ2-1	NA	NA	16	CASSQDPTPLYNEQFF	TGCGCCAGCAGCCAAGACCCAACACCACTCTACAATGAGCAGTTCTTC
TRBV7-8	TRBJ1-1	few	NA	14	CASSSPGLDTEAFF	TGTGCCAGCAGCTCTCCGGGACTAGACACTGAAGCTTTCTTT
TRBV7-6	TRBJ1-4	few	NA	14	CASSFFAGYEKLFF	TGTGCCAGCAGCTTCTTTGCGGGGTATGAAAAACTGTTTTTT
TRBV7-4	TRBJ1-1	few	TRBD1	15	CASSPGQFMNTEAFF	TGTGCCAGCAGCCCGGGACAGTTTATGAACACTGAAGCTTTCTTT
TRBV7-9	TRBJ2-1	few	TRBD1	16	CASSSSRDRGQDEQFF	TGTGCCAGCAGCTCTAGTAGGGACAGGGGGCAGGATGAGCAGTTCTTC
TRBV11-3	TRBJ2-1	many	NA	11	CASVNSGEQFF	TGTGCCAGCGTCAATAGCGGTGAGCAGTTCTTC
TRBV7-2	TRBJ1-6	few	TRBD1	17	CASSLWQGARDNSPLHF	TGTGCCAGCAGCTTATGGCAGGGGGCCAGGGATAATTCACCCCTCCACTTT
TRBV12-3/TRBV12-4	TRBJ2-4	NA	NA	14	CASSSPWGQNIQYF	TGTGCCAGCAGCTCGCCTTGGGGCCAAAACATTCAGTACTTC
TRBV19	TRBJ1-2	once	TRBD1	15	CASSMGTGVVYGYTF	TGTGCCAGTAGTATGGGAACAGGGGTCGTCTATGGCTACACCTTC
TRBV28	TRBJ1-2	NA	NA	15	CASSSLAGVDGDYTF	TGTGCCAGCAGTTCTCTGGCAGGGGTGGATGGTGACTACACCTTC
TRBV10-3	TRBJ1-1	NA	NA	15	CAISESAGYSPEAFF	TGTGCCATCAGTGAGTCGGCGGGGTACTCCCCTGAAGCTTTCTTT
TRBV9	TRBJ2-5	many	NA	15	CASSVARGEEKTQYF	TGTGCCAGCAGCGTAGCTAGAGGGGAGGAGAAGACCCAGTACTTC
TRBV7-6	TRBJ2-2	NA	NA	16	CASSSETGSYTGELFF	TGTGCCAGCAGCTCCGAGACAGGTTCTTACACCGGGGAGCTGTTTTTT
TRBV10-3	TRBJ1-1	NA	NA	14	CAISESYRNTEAFF	TGTGCCATCAGTGAGTCCTACAGAAACACTGAAGCTTTCTTT
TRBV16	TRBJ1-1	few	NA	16	CASSLRDGGMTTEAFF	TGTGCCAGCAGCCTTAGAGATGGAGGGATGACCACTGAAGCTTTCTTT
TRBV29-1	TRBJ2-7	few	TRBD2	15	CSTSGAGPSSYEQYF	TGCAGCACTAGCGGGGCAGGGCCGAGCTCCTACGAGCAGTACTTC
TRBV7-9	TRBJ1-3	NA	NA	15	CASSLATNSGNTIYF	TGTGCCAGCAGCTTAGCAACCAACTCTGGAAACACCATATATTTT
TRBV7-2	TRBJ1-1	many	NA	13	CASSLAQGAEAFF	TGTGCCAGCAGCTTGGCACAGGGAGCTGAAGCTTTCTTT
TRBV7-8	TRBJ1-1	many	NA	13	CASSWGGRTEAFF	TGTGCCAGCAGCTGGGGGGGGCGGACTGAAGCTTTCTTT
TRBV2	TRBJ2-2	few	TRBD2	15	CASSEPGGPNGELFF	TGTGCCAGCAGTGAACCGGGGGGGCCGAACGGGGAGCTGTTTTTT
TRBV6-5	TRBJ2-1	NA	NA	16	CASSYRETHGYNEQFF	TGTGCCAGCAGTTACAGGGAAACCCACGGGTACAATGAGCAGTTCTTC
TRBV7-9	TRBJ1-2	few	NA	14	CASSFGQANYGYTF	TGTGCCAGCAGCTTCGGACAAGCGAACTATGGCTACACCTTC
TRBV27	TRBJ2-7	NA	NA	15	CASSRTGGPSYEQYF	TGTGCCAGCAGCCGGACTGGCGGACCATCCTACGAGCAGTACTTC
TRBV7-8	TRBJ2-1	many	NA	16	CASSPRFGSSYNEQFF	TGTGCCAGCAGCCCCCGTTTCGGTAGCTCCTACAATGAGCAGTTCTTC
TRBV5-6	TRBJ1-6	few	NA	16	CASSPPPRGKNSPLHF	TGTGCCAGCAGCCCTCCGCCGAGGGGGAAGAATTCACCCCTCCACTTT
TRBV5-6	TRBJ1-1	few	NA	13	CASSFAPGIEAFF	TGTGCCAGCAGCTTTGCCCCCGGGATTGAAGCTTTCTTT
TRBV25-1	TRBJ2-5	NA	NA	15	CASSEELDIQETQYF	TGTGCCAGCAGTGAAGAACTAGACATCCAAGAGACCCAGTACTTC
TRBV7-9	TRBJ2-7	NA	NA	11	CASSLSPEQYF	TGTGCCAGCAGCTTAAGTCCCGAGCAGTACTTC
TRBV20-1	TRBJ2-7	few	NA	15	CSASQWDSPGGVQYF	TGCAGTGCTAGCCAATGGGACAGTCCCGGAGGGGTGCAGTACTTC
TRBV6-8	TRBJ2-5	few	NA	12	CASSPPWETQYF	TGTGCCAGCAGTCCACCCTGGGAGACCCAGTACTTC
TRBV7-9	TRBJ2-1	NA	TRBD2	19	CASSPLAGVAPTTYNEQFF	TGTGCCAGCAGCCCACTAGCGGGGGTTGCCCCAACCACCTACAATGAGCAGTTCTTC
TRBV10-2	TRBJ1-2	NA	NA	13	CASSESGSGGYTF	TGCGCCAGCAGTGAGTCAGGGTCGGGAGGCTACACCTTC
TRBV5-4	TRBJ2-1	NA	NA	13	CASSPAGSNEQFF	TGTGCCAGCAGCCCGGCGGGTTCCAATGAGCAGTTCTTC
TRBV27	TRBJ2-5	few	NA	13	CASSVTQQETQYF	TGTGCCAGCAGCGTCACCCAGCAAGAGACCCAGTACTTC